The 20 T cell receptor beta chains listed next were all sequenced from one sample in a study of blood T cell repertoires in COVID-19. Profiling relied on immunoSEQ multiplex PCR, and the TCRdb table lists in-frame clones only, not all of them. The repertoire holds about 180,000 clones, with about 80% as singletons. Sequencing used PBMCs or T cells enriched from blood (not recorded which). The receptors were gathered from a man in his 60s who had been exposed to COVID-19.

The chain combines TRBV11-3 with TRBJ2-7; 7 bases are shared with TRBD1. The CDR3 runs to 14 residues. V was clipped by 5 bases and J by 2 bases; unmatched bases: 6. Germline V lookup: CDR1 SGHNT, CDR2 YENEEA. CDR3 sequence: CASSPMTGPYEQYF. DNA of the CDR3: TGTGCCAGCAGCCCAATGACAGGGCCCTACGAGCAGTACTTC.

This chain connects TRBV27 to TRBJ1-1; TRBD1 is a possible D gene (6 bases). V was cut by 6 bases and J by 8 bases, with 19 bases left in between. Germline V CDR1 and CDR2: MNHEY, SMNVEV (reference sequence). The CDR3 is made up of 14 amino acids. The CDR3 bases are TGTGCCAGCAGGAAGACAGGAGGATTCGGGGAAGCTTTCTTT. Amino acids: CASRKTGGFGEAFF.

This clone was recorded only once. The genes are TRBV7-8 and TRBJ1-1, with 10 nucleotides matching TRBD1. The germline CDR1 and CDR2 sequences are SGHVS and FQNEAQ. This CDR3 region has 17 residues. With V trimmed by 2 bases and J by 1 base, 7 bases remained unmatched. The CDR3 loop is CASSLRQGAWGNTEAFF. For the CDR3, the DNA is TGTGCCAGCAGCTTACGACAGGGGGCTTGGGGGAACACTGAAGCTTTCTTT. Full variable domain (missing parts from reference TRBV7-8 and TRBJ1-1): GAGVSQSPRYKVAKRGQDVALRCDPISGHVSLFWYQQALGQGPEFLTYFQNEAQLDKSGLPSDRFFAERPEGSVSTLKIQRTQQEDSAVYLCASSLRQGAWGNTEAFFGQGTRLTVV.

The gene calls are TRBV6-5 and TRBJ1-2; D gene uncertain. CDR3 length equals 12 residues. CDR1 and CDR2 from the germline V gene are MNHEY and SVGAGI. The V end lost 0 bases, the J end lost 8 bases, and 7 bases lay between the germline ends. The CDR3 nucleotides read TGTGCCAGCAGTTACTCCCCAGGAGGCTACACCTTC. The encoded protein is CASSYSPGGYTF.

This clone was recorded once. The chain carries TRBV5-1 and TRBJ2-3; tentatively, D is TRBD2 (5 bases). The V gene's germline CDR1 is SGHRS and CDR2 YFSETQ. The CDR3 covers 15 residues. With 0 bases removed from V and 0 bases from J, the gap between germline ends came to 8 bases. The CDR3 loop is CASSLGGFSTDTQYF. The CDR3 DNA follows: TGCGCCAGCAGCTTGGGAGGGTTTAGCACAGATACGCAGTATTTT. The full variable domain, with the rest looked up from reference TRBV5-1 and TRBJ2-3, is KAGVTQTPRYLIKTRGQQVTLSCSPISGHRSVSWYQQTPGQGLQFLFEYFSETQRNKGNFPGRFSGRQFSNSRSEMNVSTLELGDSALYLCASSLGGFSTDTQYFGPGTRLTVL.

This rearrangement joins TRBV5-1 to TRBJ2-3; the D gene is possibly TRBD1 (5 bases). CDR1 is SGHRS, CDR2 YFSETQ, per germline. CDR3 length: 16 residues. With 0 bases removed from V and 0 bases from J, the gap between germline ends came to 11 bases. The CDR3 coding sequence is TGCGCCAGCAGCTTGGAAGGGGTACCTAGCACAGATACGCAGTATTTT. Protein product: CASSLEGVPSTDTQYF.

V gene TRBV7-2 combines with J gene TRBJ2-5, with 8 bases fitting TRBD1. Trimming removed 4 bases from V and 1 base from J; junction bases left unmatched: 11. The CDR3 runs 17 residues. The germline V gene has CDR1 SGHTA and CDR2 FQGNSA. CDR3 bases: TGTGCCAGCAGCTCCTTATGGACAGGGCGATTCCAAGAGACCCAGTACTTC. Amino acids: CASSSLWTGRFQETQYF.

This clone was observed many times. The chain employs TRBV10-2 and TRBJ2-3; 9 nucleotides align to TRBD2. This CDR3 spans 18 amino acids. Per germline, CDR1 WSHSY and CDR2 SAAADI. J gave up 1 base and V 3 bases, and 11 bases lay outside the gene matches. CDR3 in amino acids: CASSDGGRAKSGTDTQYF. DNA of the CDR3: TGCGCCAGCAGTGATGGCGGGAGGGCCAAGTCGGGCACAGATACGCAGTATTTT.

The chain recombines TRBV27 with TRBJ1-1; TRBD1 aligns across 7 bases. CDR3 length: 13 residues. CDR1 is MNHEY, CDR2 SMNVEV, per germline (reference sequence). Losses at the gene ends were 2 bases for V and 6 bases for J; bases not matched to a gene: 3. CDR3 in amino acids: CASSLRQGPEAFF. CDR3 DNA sequence: TGTGCCAGCAGTTTAAGACAGGGACCTGAAGCTTTCTTT.

This chain links TRBV2 with TRBJ2-7; TRBD2 might be the D (6 bases). This CDR3 spans 13 amino acids. CDR1 SNHLY and CDR2 FYNNEI come from the germline V gene. Trimming took off 7 bases at V and 6 bases at J, with 16 bases between the two ends. The CDR3 sequence is CASIVDYHGEQYF. Written as DNA, the CDR3 is TGTGCCAGCATTGTGGACTACCACGGCGAGCAGTACTTC.

This clone came up a few times. This chain joins TRBV28 and TRBJ1-2, with D unresolved. The V and J ends lost 6 bases and 8 bases respectively, with 22 bases between them. This CDR3 contains 15 residues. Germline CDR1 reads MDHEN; CDR2 reads SYDVKM. The CDR3 DNA reads TGTGCCAGCAGGAAGATCGGCGGCCGATTCCGGGGCTACACCTTC. This codes for CASRKIGGRFRGYTF.

This clone was observed a single time. The rearrangement links TRBV7-3 to TRBJ2-1; the match to TRBD2 covers 7 bases. Losses at the gene ends were 5 bases for V and 8 bases for J; bases not matched to a gene: 6. CDR1 and CDR2 from the germline V gene are SGHTA and FQGTGA. The CDR3 extends over 13 amino acids. CDR3 residues: CASSPGGSDEQFF. In DNA form, the CDR3 reads TGTGCCAGCAGCCCCGGGGGGAGCGATGAGCAGTTCTTC.

The chain uses TRBV6-5 and TRBJ2-1; D is possibly TRBD2 (6 bases). The CDR3 spans 12 residues. V shed 7 bases and J shed 5 bases, with 9 bases lying between them. CDR1 is MNHEY, CDR2 SVGAGI, per germline. CDR3 sequence (DNA): TGTGCCAGCAAGACTAGAAACAATGAGCAGTTCTTC. Protein product: CASKTRNNEQFF.

In this sample, this clone turned up a few times. The chain uses TRBV2 and TRBJ1-5, with TRBD1 as a possible D gene (5 bases). This CDR3 region has 16 residues. CDR1 SNHLY and CDR2 FYNNEI come from the germline V gene. Trimming took off 5 bases at V and 5 bases at J, with 19 bases between the two ends. The CDR3 DNA reads as TGTGCCAGCAGTCAGACAGAGCCGACGGGGGATCAGCCCCAGCATTTT. This sequence encodes CASSQTEPTGDQPQHF.

This sequence joins TRBV27 and TRBJ2-1, with D unresolved. Germline CDR1 and CDR2: MNHEY and SMNVEV (reference sequence). This CDR3 region has 13 residues. The ends were cut back, 7 bases at V and 8 bases at J, with 15 bases in the middle. The CDR3 reads CASTYSGLDEQFF. The CDR3 DNA sequence: TGTGCCAGCACGTATAGTGGTTTGGATGAGCAGTTCTTC.

V and J are TRBV10-3 and TRBJ2-2; 12 positions agree with TRBD2. Trimming took 6 bases from V and 8 from J; bases not matched to a gene: 10. The CDR3 is 16 residues long. Germline CDR1 ENHRY, CDR2 SYGVKD. CDR3 in DNA: TGTGCCATCAGCGCCGCACTAGCGGGAGGACCTGGGGAGCTGTTTTTT. This sequence encodes CAISAALAGGPGELFF.

The chain couples TRBV9 to TRBJ2-1, with D tentatively TRBD1 (6 bases). The CDR3 totals 14 residues. Trimming took off 0 bases at V and 4 bases at J, with 8 bases between the two ends. Looked up from germline, CDR1 is SGDLS and CDR2 is YYNGEE. This CDR3 is CASSVETGYNEQFF. The CDR3 DNA is TGTGCCAGCAGCGTAGAGACAGGATACAATGAGCAGTTCTTC.

This sequence joins TRBV2 and TRBJ2-7; TRBD1 aligns across 12 bases. Germline lookup yields CDR1 SNHLY and CDR2 FYNNEI. The trim removed 0 bases at V and 5 bases at J, leaving 2 bases unmatched. CDR3 length equals 15 residues. The CDR3 spells CASSEAGQGANEQYF. CDR3 nucleotides: TGTGCCAGCAGTGAAGCGGGACAGGGGGCCAACGAGCAGTACTTC.

This clone was seen more than once but under ten times. Distinct nucleotide sequences in the sample also encode this CDR3. This chain links TRBV6-1 with TRBJ1-5; 11 bases line up with TRBD1. The CDR3 consists of 16 residues. J gave up 4 bases and V 2 bases, and 4 bases lay outside the gene matches. The V gene's germline CDR1 is MNHNS and CDR2 SASEGT. The CDR3: CASSERTGGGNQPQHF. The CDR3 nucleotides read TGTGCCAGCAGTGAACGGACAGGGGGCGGGAATCAGCCCCAGCATTTT.

The chain recombines TRBV2 with TRBJ1-1; 8 bases match TRBD1. CDR3 length: 15 residues. Germline CDR1 is SNHLY and CDR2 is FYNNEI. With 7 bases clipped from V and 8 bases from J, the junction kept 15 bases outside the gene matches. DNA of the CDR3: TGTGCCAGCAAGAGACAGGGGTCTCTTTACGGGGAAGCTTTCTTT. Its protein is CASKRQGSLYGEAFF.